This passage covers 32 T cell receptor beta chains from one sample sequenced in a study of blood T cell repertoires in COVID-19. The repertoire was sequenced with immunoSEQ multiplex PCR; TCRdb's copy has only in-frame clones and lacks some. The repertoire holds about 130,000 clones, with approximately 74% as singletons. The material sequenced was peripheral blood. The receptors were sampled from an elderly man with COVID-19, enrolled during active disease.

This clone appeared once. The rearrangement uses TRBV11-2 and TRBJ2-5; 12 nucleotides agree with TRBD1. The ends lost 3 bases at V and 5 bases at J; junction bases unmatched: 7. Germline CDR1 SGHAT, CDR2 FQNNGV. The CDR3 length is 16 residues. CDR3 DNA sequence: TGTGCCAGCAGCTTGGGGACAGGGGGCACAAAGGAGACCCAGTACTTC. Its protein is CASSLGTGGTKETQYF.

The rearrangement joins TRBV9 to TRBJ2-3; possible D gene TRBD2, 5 bases. Between the trimmed V and J ends, which lost 6 bases and 6 bases, there was a span of 20 bases. The germline V gene has CDR1 SGDLS and CDR2 YYNGEE. This CDR3 region has 15 residues. CDR3 in DNA: TGTGCCAGCAACCCAGCTGGAGGTAGCTGGGATACGCAGTATTTT. Translated, it gives CASNPAGGSWDTQYF.

The genes are TRBV28 and TRBJ1-6; no clear D gene. Trimming took 6 bases from V and 3 from J, leaving 3 bases between them. The CDR3 contains 12 residues. Germline V gene data show CDR1 as MDHEN and CDR2 as SYDVKM. CDR3 nucleotides: TGTGCCAGCAGCCACTATAATTCACCCCTCCACTTT. Amino acids: CASSHYNSPLHF.

This chain connects TRBV24-1 to TRBJ2-7, with 8 bases matching TRBD2. After removal of 5 bases from V and 6 bases from J, the junction contained 8 bases not matched to a gene. This CDR3 is built from 14 residues. Germline lookup yields CDR1 KGHDR and CDR2 SFDVKD. In nucleotides, the CDR3 is TGTGCCACCAGTGCCCCGGGGGGGTCGGCCGAGCAGTACTTC. Residues: CATSAPGGSAEQYF.

The CDR3 spells CASSLGSSSFNEQFF. Written as DNA, the CDR3 is TGTGCCAGCAGCCTCGGGAGTTCTTCTTTCAATGAGCAGTTCTTC. The V gene is TRBV11-1, the J gene TRBJ2-1; maybe TRBD2 (6 bases). The germline gives CDR1 SGHAT, CDR2 FQDESV (reference sequence). This CDR3 has 15 residues. Deletions cut 5 bases from V and 6 bases from J, with 17 bases between.

The chain recombines TRBV28 with TRBJ2-7; TRBD2 is a possible D gene (6 bases). The V gene's germline CDR1 is MDHEN and CDR2 SYDVKM. CDR3 length: 15 amino acids. V was clipped by 4 bases and J by 4 bases, with 17 bases between them. The CDR3 bases are TGTGCCAGCAGTTCACCTCGGGGGTTGGGGTACGAGCAGTACTTC. Protein sequence: CASSSPRGLGYEQYF. Complete variable domain (other parts from reference TRBV28 and TRBJ2-7): DVKVTQSSRYLVKRTGEKVFLECVQDMDHENMFWYRQDPGLGLRLIYFSYDVKMKEKGDIPEGYSVSREKKERFSLILESASTNQTSMYLCASSSPRGLGYEQYFGPGTRLTVT.

The chain carries TRBV5-4 and TRBJ2-6; possible D gene TRBD1, 5 bases. CDR1 and CDR2 from the germline V gene are SGHNT and YYREEE (reference sequence). Trimming removed 1 base at V and 4 bases at J, with 9 bases between. The CDR3 is made up of 15 amino acids. CDR3 sequence: CASSLQGVGANVLTF. CDR3 bases: TGTGCCAGCAGCTTGCAAGGGGTGGGGGCCAACGTCCTGACTTTC.

This rearrangement joins TRBV3-1 (or the pseudogene TRBV3-2) to TRBJ2-2; the D is unclear. Trimming removed 5 bases from V and 8 bases from J, with 12 bases in between. In germline, CDR1 is LGHDT, CDR2 YNNKEL (reference sequence). The CDR3 loop spans 13 amino acids. CDR3 DNA sequence: TGTGCCAGCAGCGACACAACAGTTGGGGAGCTGTTTTTT. Translating it yields CASSDTTVGELFF.

The V gene is TRBV4-1, the J gene TRBJ2-6, with D unclear. CDR1 is MGHRA, CDR2 YSYEKL, per germline. The CDR3 consists of 17 residues. The ends were cut back, 4 bases at V and 1 base at J, with 14 bases in the middle. DNA for the CDR3: TGCGCCAGCAGCCTACGGCCAGCGCAATCTGGGGCCAACGTCCTGACTTTC. Encoded protein: CASSLRPAQSGANVLTF.

The chain joins TRBV7-8 to TRBJ2-7, with D possibly TRBD2 on 6 matching bases. V was shortened by 1 base and J by 3 bases, with 16 bases between the two germline ends. There are 16 residues in the CDR3. Germline loops: CDR1 SGHVS, CDR2 FQNEAQ. The CDR3 protein is CASSLVGPLGGYEQYF. For the CDR3, the DNA is TGTGCCAGCAGCTTAGTAGGGCCTCTGGGGGGCTACGAGCAGTACTTC.

The CDR3 nucleotides read TGTGCCAGCAGCCGGACTAGCGACCGAGCGCGCTACGAGCAGTACTTC. Translated, it gives CASSRTSDRARYEQYF. The chain links TRBV7-2 to TRBJ2-7, with 9 bases aligning to TRBD2. The CDR3 is made up of 16 amino acids. V lost 5 bases and J lost 3; bases outside the gene matches: 11. CDR1 is SGHTA and CDR2 is FQGNSA in the germline V gene.

The rearrangement uses TRBV19 and TRBJ1-3; 7 bases agree with TRBD1. Per germline, CDR1 LNHDA and CDR2 SQIVND (reference sequence). The CDR3 has 14 amino acids. The J segment lost 2 bases and the V segment lost 9 bases, leaving 7 bases of the junction unmatched. CDR3 sequence reads: CASSRGMAGNTIYF. The CDR3 region has the DNA TGTGCCAGCTCCAGGGGGATGGCTGGAAACACCATATATTTT. Variable domain in full (rest from reference TRBV19 and TRBJ1-3): DGGITQSPKYLFRKEGQNVTLSCEQNLNHDAMYWYRQDPGQGLRLIYYSQIVNDFQKGDIAEGYSVSREKKESFPLTVTSAQKNPTAFYLCASSRGMAGNTIYFGEGSWLTVV.

In DNA, the CDR3 is TGTGCCAGCAGCCGAGGGACGGCTGGCGGGAGGTCCTACAATGAGCAGTTCTTC. Translating it yields CASSRGTAGGRSYNEQFF. The V and J genes are TRBV7-9 and TRBJ2-1; 8 bases fit TRBD2. The germline V gene encodes CDR1 SEHNR and CDR2 FQNEAQ (reference sequence). The CDR3 is 18 amino acids. The V segment lost 5 bases and the J segment 1 base; nucleotides outside the gene matches: 13. Using reference TRBV7-9 and TRBJ2-1 for the parts outside the CDR3, the full variable domain is DTGVSQNPRHKITKRGQNVTFRCDPISEHNRLYWYRQTLGQGPEFLTYFQNEAQLEKSRLLSDRFSAERPKGSFSTLEIQRTEQGDSAMYLCASSRGTAGGRSYNEQFFGPGTRLTVL.

The gene calls are TRBV19 and TRBJ2-1; possibly TRBD2 for D (6 bases). Trimming removed 6 bases at V and 1 base at J, with 13 bases between. Germline CDR1 and CDR2: LNHDA and SQIVND (reference sequence). This CDR3 is 15 amino acids long. The CDR3 loop reads CASRGDFLSYNEQFF. Here the CDR3 DNA reads TGTGCCAGTAGGGGGGACTTTCTATCCTACAATGAGCAGTTCTTC. The whole variable domain, remainder taken from reference TRBV19 and TRBJ2-1, is DGGITQSPKYLFRKEGQNVTLSCEQNLNHDAMYWYRQDPGQGLRLIYYSQIVNDFQKGDIAEGYSVSREKKESFPLTVTSAQKNPTAFYLCASRGDFLSYNEQFFGPGTRLTVL.

The chain joins TRBV9 to TRBJ2-1; tentative D call: TRBD2 (5 bases). Trimming took 1 base from V and 0 from J, leaving 8 bases between them. This CDR3 is built from 15 residues. Germline V gives CDR1 SGDLS, CDR2 YYNGEE. The CDR3 spells CASSVLGSSYNEQFF. As DNA, the CDR3 is TGTGCCAGCAGCGTACTGGGGAGCTCCTACAATGAGCAGTTCTTC.

The CDR3 loop is CASSGQGALSEKLFF. CDR3 coding DNA: TGTGCCAGCAGTGGACAGGGGGCGCTGAGTGAAAAACTGTTTTTT. The chain recombines TRBV27 with TRBJ1-4, with 11 bases aligning to TRBD1. The V gene's germline CDR1 is MNHEY and CDR2 SMNVEV (reference sequence). The CDR3 sequence is 15 residues long. V lost 5 bases to trimming and J lost 7 bases; unmatched junction nucleotides: 6.

J is TRBJ2-7 and V is TRBV4-3, with D perhaps TRBD1 (6 bases). The ends were cut back, 0 bases at V and 5 bases at J, with 11 bases in the middle. The CDR3 runs 14 residues. Germline V gene sequence: CDR1 LGHNA, CDR2 YSLEER. DNA of the CDR3: TGCGCCAGCAGCCAAGATTCGGACAGCCACGAGCAGTACTTC. Residues: CASSQDSDSHEQYF.

This rearrangement joins TRBV6-5 to TRBJ2-1, with 11 bases matching TRBD2. The CDR3 extends over 15 amino acids. After removal of 2 bases from V and 10 bases from J, the junction contained 7 bases not matched to a gene. Germline V gene lookup returns CDR1 MNHEY and CDR2 SVGAGI. CDR3 in amino acids: CASSYTSGRSKEQFF. The DNA of the CDR3 is TGTGCCAGCAGTTACACTAGCGGGAGATCGAAGGAGCAGTTCTTC.

V gene TRBV28 combines with J gene TRBJ2-2; 13 bases line up with TRBD2. The V gene end was trimmed by 5 bases and the J gene end by 7 bases; junction bases not matched to a gene: 7. The CDR3 extends over 16 amino acids. CDR1 is MDHEN and CDR2 is SYDVKM in the germline V gene. The CDR3 DNA follows: TGTGCCAGCAGTATCTGGACTAGCGGGAGTCACGGGGAGCTGTTTTTT. The encoded protein is CASSIWTSGSHGELFF.

The sample holds a few counts of this clone. V usage is TRBV9 and J usage is TRBJ2-5, with TRBD1 as a possible D gene (6 bases). Deletions cut 0 bases from V and 5 bases from J, with 14 bases between. The CDR3 loop spans 15 amino acids. CDR1 is SGDLS and CDR2 is YYNGEE in the germline V gene. CDR3 nucleotides: TGTGCCAGCAGCGTAGCTTCGCCAGGGGCTGAGACCCAGTACTTC. It encodes CASSVASPGAETQYF. Complete variable domain (other parts from reference TRBV9 and TRBJ2-5): DSGVTQTPKHLITATGQRVTLRCSPRSGDLSVYWYQQSLDQGLQFLIQYYNGEERAKGNILERFSAQQFPDLHSELNLSSLELGDSALYFCASSVASPGAETQYFGPGTRLLVL.

The chain is built from TRBV28 and TRBJ2-5; a possible D gene is TRBD1 (7 bases). From germline, CDR1 is MDHEN and CDR2 SYDVKM. V shed 3 bases and J shed 5 bases, with 13 bases lying between them. The CDR3 extends over 14 amino acids. In DNA, the CDR3 is TGTGCCAGCAGTTTCGCCCAGGGGGGTGAGACCCAGTACTTC. It encodes CASSFAQGGETQYF.

In this sample, this clone turned up a few times. The chain has TRBV5-1 and TRBJ2-1; 8 positions agree with TRBD2. Germline trimming cut 4 bases from V and 1 base from J; bases unmatched to any gene: 10. CDR1 is SGHRS and CDR2 is YFSETQ in the germline V gene. There are 17 residues in the CDR3. The CDR3 is CASSRTSLRASYNEQFF. DNA of the CDR3: TGCGCCAGCAGCCGGACTAGCCTGAGGGCATCCTACAATGAGCAGTTCTTC.

The genes are TRBV7-8 and TRBJ2-3; D is undetermined. Germline assignment: CDR1 SGHVS and CDR2 FQNEAQ. The length of the CDR3 is 16 residues. The V end lost 0 bases, the J end lost 2 bases, and 12 bases lay between the germline ends. The DNA of the CDR3 is TGTGCCAGCAGCTTAGCGGTGGCGGCTCCCACAGATACGCAGTATTTT. Its translation is CASSLAVAAPTDTQYF.

This chain connects TRBV5-1 to TRBJ2-7, with 9 bases identical to TRBD1. V shed 0 bases, J shed 2 bases, and the junction held 3 bases outside the gene matches. CDR1 and CDR2 (germline): SGHRS, YFSETQ. CDR3 length equals 15 residues. DNA for the CDR3: TGCGCCAGCAGCTTGGAACAGGGGGCTACCTACGAGCAGTACTTC. It is translated as CASSLEQGATYEQYF.

The rearrangement joins TRBV29-1 to TRBJ2-5, with 12 bases fitting TRBD1. The trim removed 5 bases at V and 5 bases at J, leaving 18 bases unmatched. The germline V gene has CDR1 SQVTM and CDR2 ANQGSEA. The CDR3 sequence is 18 residues long. The CDR3 loop is CSVTSPLGGQGAWETQYF. In nucleotides, the CDR3 is TGCAGCGTTACCTCACCGTTGGGGGGACAGGGGGCATGGGAGACCCAGTACTTC.

V usage is TRBV28 and J usage is TRBJ1-2; D remains unclear. Trimming removed 6 bases from V and 2 bases from J, with 7 bases in between. CDR1 is MDHEN, CDR2 SYDVKM, per germline. The CDR3 loop spans 12 amino acids. As DNA, the CDR3 is TGTGCCAGCAGCAGGCTCAACTATGGCTACACCTTC. Translating it yields CASSRLNYGYTF.

The chain links TRBV19 to TRBJ2-7, with 12 nucleotides matching TRBD1. Trimming took 7 bases from V and 6 from J; bases not matched to a gene: 10. CDR1 and CDR2 from the germline V gene are LNHDA and SQIVND (reference sequence). The CDR3 is 15 amino acids. The CDR3 sequence is CASTVTGTGGGEQYF. Here the CDR3 DNA reads TGTGCCAGTACCGTTACCGGGACAGGGGGCGGCGAGCAGTACTTC.

CDR3 sequence reads: CASTMTGGQYEQYF. CDR3 nucleotide sequence: TGTGCCAGCACTATGACAGGGGGTCAGTACGAGCAGTACTTC. The chain recombines TRBV28 with TRBJ2-7; 9 nucleotides agree with TRBD1. This CDR3 is built from 14 residues. V shed 7 bases and J 4 bases; nucleotides not matched to a gene: 8. CDR1 is MDHEN, CDR2 SYDVKM, per germline.

The chain recombines TRBV7-9 with TRBJ2-1; D gene uncertain. Germline V lookup: CDR1 SEHNR, CDR2 FQNEAQ (reference sequence). Deletions cut 3 bases from V and 0 bases from J, with 6 bases between. This CDR3 spans 14 amino acids. The CDR3 protein is CASSFPSSYNEQFF. CDR3 DNA: TGTGCCAGCAGCTTTCCGAGCTCCTACAATGAGCAGTTCTTC.

The CDR3 loop reads CASSPPVKRENEQYF. In nucleotides, the CDR3 is TGTGCCAGCTCACCACCTGTCAAGCGGGAGAACGAGCAGTACTTC. The V gene is TRBV18, the J gene TRBJ2-7, with TRBD2 matching over 8 bases. V lost 0 bases to trimming and J lost 5 bases; unmatched junction nucleotides: 6. This CDR3 has 15 residues. Germline lookup yields CDR1 KGHSH and CDR2 LQKENI.

This chain uses TRBV7-2 with TRBJ1-5; tentative D call: TRBD1 (5 bases). Germline V lookup: CDR1 SGHTA, CDR2 FQGNSA. Trimming removed 1 base from V and 7 bases from J, with 11 bases in between. The CDR3 has 14 residues. Written as DNA, the CDR3 is TGTGCCAGCAGCTTAGGACAGCGGGACCAGCCCCAGCATTTT. This sequence encodes CASSLGQRDQPQHF.

The V and J genes are TRBV5-1 and TRBJ2-1; 7 nucleotides line up with TRBD1. The length of the CDR3 is 16 residues. After removal of 5 bases from V and 6 bases from J, the junction contained 14 bases not matched to a gene. Germline V lookup: CDR1 SGHRS, CDR2 YFSETQ. The CDR3 sequence is CASRLPGQTRGNEQFF. The CDR3 DNA reads as TGCGCCAGCAGGCTGCCGGGACAGACGAGGGGCAATGAGCAGTTCTTC.